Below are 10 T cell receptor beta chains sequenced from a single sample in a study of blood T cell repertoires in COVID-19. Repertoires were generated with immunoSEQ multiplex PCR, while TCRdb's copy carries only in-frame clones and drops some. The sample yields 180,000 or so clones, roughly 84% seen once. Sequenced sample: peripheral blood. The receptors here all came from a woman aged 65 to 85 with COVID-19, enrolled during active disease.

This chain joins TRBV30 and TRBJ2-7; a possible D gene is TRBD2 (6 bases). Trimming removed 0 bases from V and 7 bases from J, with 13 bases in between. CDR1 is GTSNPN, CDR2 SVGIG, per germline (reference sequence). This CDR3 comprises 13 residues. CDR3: CAWSVGGLREQYF. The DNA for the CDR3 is TGTGCCTGGAGTGTCGGGGGATTGAGGGAGCAGTACTTC. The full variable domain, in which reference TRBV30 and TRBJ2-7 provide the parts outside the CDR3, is SQTIHQWPATLVQPVGSPLSLECTVEGTSNPNLYWYRQAAGRGLQLLFYSVGIGQISSEVPQNLSASRPQDRQFILSSKKLLLSDSGFYLCAWSVGGLREQYFGPGTRLTVT.

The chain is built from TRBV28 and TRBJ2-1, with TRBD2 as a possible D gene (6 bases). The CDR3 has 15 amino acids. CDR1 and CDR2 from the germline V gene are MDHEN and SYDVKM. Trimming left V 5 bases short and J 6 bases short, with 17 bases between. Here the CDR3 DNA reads TGTGCCAGCAGTCCGGGACTTGGCATACCCAATGAGCAGTTCTTC. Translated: CASSPGLGIPNEQFF.

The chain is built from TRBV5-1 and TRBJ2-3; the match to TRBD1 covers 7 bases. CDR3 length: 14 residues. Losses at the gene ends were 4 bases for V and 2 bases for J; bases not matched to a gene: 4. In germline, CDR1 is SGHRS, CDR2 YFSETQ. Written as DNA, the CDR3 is TGCGCCAGCAGCCCGGGGACAGCCACAGATACGCAGTATTTT. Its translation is CASSPGTATDTQYF.

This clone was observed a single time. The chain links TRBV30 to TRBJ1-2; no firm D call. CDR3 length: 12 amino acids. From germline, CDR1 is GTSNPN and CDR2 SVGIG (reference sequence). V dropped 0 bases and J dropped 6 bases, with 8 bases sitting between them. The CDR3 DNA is TGTGCCTGGAGTGTAAGGGAGGATGGCTACACCTTC. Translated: CAWSVREDGYTF.

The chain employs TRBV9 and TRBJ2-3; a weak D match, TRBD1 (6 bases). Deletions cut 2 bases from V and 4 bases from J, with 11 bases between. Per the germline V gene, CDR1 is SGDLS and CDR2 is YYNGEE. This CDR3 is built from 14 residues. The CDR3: CASSVANRADTQYF. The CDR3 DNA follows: TGTGCCAGCAGCGTCGCCAACAGGGCAGATACGCAGTATTTT.

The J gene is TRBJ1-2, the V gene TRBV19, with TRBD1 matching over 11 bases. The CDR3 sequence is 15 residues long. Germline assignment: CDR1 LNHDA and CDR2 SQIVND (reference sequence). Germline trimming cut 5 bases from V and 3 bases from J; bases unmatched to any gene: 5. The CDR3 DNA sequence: TGTGCCAGTAGTCCACAGGGACAGGGGGACTATGGCTACACCTTC. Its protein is CASSPQGQGDYGYTF.

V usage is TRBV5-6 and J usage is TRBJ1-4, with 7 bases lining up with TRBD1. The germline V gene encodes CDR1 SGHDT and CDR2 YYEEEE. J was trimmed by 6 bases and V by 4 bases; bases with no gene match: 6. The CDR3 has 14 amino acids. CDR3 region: CASSRRQGDEKLFF. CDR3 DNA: TGTGCCAGCAGCCGTAGACAGGGAGATGAAAAACTGTTTTTT.

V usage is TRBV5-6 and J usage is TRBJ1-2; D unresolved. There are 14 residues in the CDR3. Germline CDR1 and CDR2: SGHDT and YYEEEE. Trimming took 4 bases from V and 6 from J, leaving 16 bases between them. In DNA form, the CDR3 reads TGTGCCAGCAGCGTGATGGGCAGCCCAGATGGCTACACCTTC. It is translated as CASSVMGSPDGYTF.

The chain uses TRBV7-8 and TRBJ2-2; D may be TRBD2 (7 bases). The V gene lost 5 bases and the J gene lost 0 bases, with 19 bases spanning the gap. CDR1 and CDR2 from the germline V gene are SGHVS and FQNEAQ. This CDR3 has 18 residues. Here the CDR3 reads CASSLTRGGLSNTGELFF. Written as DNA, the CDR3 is TGTGCCAGCAGCCTAACGAGGGGGGGCCTATCGAACACCGGGGAGCTGTTTTTT.

Written as DNA, the CDR3 is TGTGCCAGCAGCGACGGACAGAACACTGAAGCTTTCTTT. This translates into CASSDGQNTEAFF. The rearrangement links TRBV5-8 to TRBJ1-1; possibly TRBD1 for D (5 bases). Deletions cut 4 bases from V and 1 base from J, with 8 bases between. Germline lookup yields CDR1 SGHTS and CDR2 YDEGEE. The CDR3 is 13 amino acids.